This passage covers 2 T cell receptor beta chains from one sample sequenced in a study of T cell responses to AZD1222 COVID-19 vaccine. Clones were read by immunoSEQ multiplex PCR, and TCRdb kept only the in-frame ones, dropping some. The repertoire holds 110,000 to 150,000 clones, with 75% to 90% as singletons. The sequences come from peripheral blood, collected on day 0 of AZD1222 vaccination. These receptors were obtained from an adult in good health.

The J gene is TRBJ1-2, the V gene TRBV12-5; 9 bases fit TRBD1. There are 16 residues in the CDR3. From germline, CDR1 is LGHNT and CDR2 FRNRAP. V shed 6 bases and J 4 bases; nucleotides not matched to a gene: 12. The CDR3 DNA is TGTGCTAGTGGCCTCCCGACAGGGGGAAAGATCTATGGCTACACCTTC. Its protein is CASGLPTGGKIYGYTF.

This clone was recorded only once. The chain couples TRBV28 to TRBJ2-7; D is unresolved. Trimming shortened V by 2 bases and J by 3 bases, and 8 bases separated the two germline ends. CDR3 length: 13 amino acids. Germline assignment: CDR1 MDHEN and CDR2 SYDVKM. DNA of the CDR3: TGTGCCAGCAGTTTACGGCAGGTCTACGAGCAGTACTTC. As protein: CASSLRQVYEQYF.